Listed here are 11 T cell receptor beta chains from one sample, sequenced in a study of OX40 agonist ivuxolimab in advanced cancers. The repertoire was sequenced with immunoSEQ multiplex PCR; TCRdb's copy has only in-frame clones and lacks some. This sample has 65,000 to 80,000 clones, with approximately 88% found just once. The input for sequencing was CD4+ or CD8+ T cells sorted from blood, taken in a trial of the OX40 agonist ivuxolimab. Receptor source: an adult with an advanced solid tumor such as melanoma, head and neck, liver or kidney cancer.

This clone has only a few counts. The V and J genes are TRBV10-3 and TRBJ2-3, with 8 nucleotides matching TRBD1. The CDR3 is 13 amino acids. Germline V gives CDR1 ENHRY, CDR2 SYGVKD. V lost 6 bases and J lost 7; bases outside the gene matches: 6. The CDR3 here is CAIRDDRGNTQYF. The DNA of the CDR3 is TGTGCCATCAGAGATGACAGGGGAAATACGCAGTATTTT.

The V call is TRBV10-2, the J call TRBJ1-3; the D is unclear. Between the trimmed V and J ends, which lost 0 bases and 0 bases, there was a span of 9 bases. The CDR3 length is 16 residues. Germline lookup yields CDR1 WSHSY and CDR2 SAAADI. The CDR3 is CASSESQGYSGNTIYF. Here the CDR3 DNA reads TGCGCCAGCAGTGAGTCGCAAGGATACTCTGGAAACACCATATATTTT.

This chain connects TRBV5-3 to TRBJ2-7, with a tentative D call TRBD1 (5 bases). TRBV5-3 is identified as an open reading frame with a role that is uncertain. Trimming took off 0 bases at V and 8 bases at J, with 18 bases between the two ends. The CDR3 runs to 15 residues. In nucleotides, the CDR3 is TGTGCCAGAAGCTTGGAGTACAGGATGCTACGCCAGCAGTACTTC. This sequence encodes CARSLEYRMLRQQYF.

This chain joins TRBV28 and TRBJ1-2; D is unresolved. The CDR3 extends over 16 amino acids. Per the germline V gene, CDR1 is MDHEN and CDR2 is SYDVKM. The germline V and J ends were trimmed by 1 base and 3 bases, with 15 bases remaining between them. CDR3 sequence: CASSLSSSGADYGYTF. The CDR3 region has the DNA TGTGCCAGCAGTTTATCCTCCTCGGGTGCCGACTATGGCTACACCTTC.

The genes are TRBV7-6 and TRBJ1-4; D perhaps matches TRBD1 (6 bases). V was pared by 5 bases and J by 8 bases, with 21 bases between. The CDR3 contains 16 residues. CDR1 and CDR2 from the germline V gene are SGHVS and FNYEAQ. The CDR3 is CASSPRPGQGGEKLFF. The CDR3 DNA follows: TGTGCCAGCAGCCCCAGACCCGGGCAAGGGGGGGAAAAACTGTTTTTT.

The rearrangement uses TRBV18 and TRBJ1-2; 7 nucleotides align to TRBD1. CDR1 KGHSH and CDR2 LQKENI come from the germline V gene. The V gene end was trimmed by 1 base and the J gene end by 3 bases; junction bases not matched to a gene: 5. The CDR3 length is 15 residues. The CDR3 nucleotides are TGTGCCAGCTCACCACAGGGGGCTAGGGACTATGGCTACACCTTC. This encodes CASSPQGARDYGYTF.

V gene TRBV7-7 combines with J gene TRBJ2-7; 7 nucleotides line up with TRBD1. CDR1 and CDR2 (germline): SSHAT, FNYEAQ (reference sequence). The length of the CDR3 is 15 residues. The ends lost 5 bases at V and 0 bases at J; junction bases unmatched: 7. CDR3 in amino acids: CASSPGTESSYEQYF. CDR3 nucleotides: TGTGCCAGCAGCCCCGGGACAGAAAGCTCCTACGAGCAGTACTTC.

This clone was recorded only once. This chain connects TRBV9 to TRBJ1-2; weak D call: TRBD1 (5 bases). Germline V gene sequence: CDR1 SGDLS, CDR2 YYNGEE. V lost 4 bases to trimming and J lost 4 bases, with 11 bases between them. The CDR3 consists of 13 residues. In DNA, the CDR3 is TGTGCCAGCAGCTTCCCGGGGGGCTATGGCTACACCTTC. It yields the protein CASSFPGGYGYTF.

The chain carries TRBV5-6 and TRBJ1-5, with 9 bases fitting TRBD1. The germline CDR1 and CDR2 sequences are SGHDT and YYEEEE. Germline trimming cut 4 bases from V and 2 bases from J; bases unmatched to any gene: 7. The CDR3 contains 16 residues. The CDR3, as DNA: TGTGCCAGCAGCCGTAGACAGGGGGTGGGCAATCAGCCCCAGCATTTT. Translated: CASSRRQGVGNQPQHF.

V usage is TRBV5-6 and J usage is TRBJ1-2; 12 bases agree with TRBD1. The CDR3 runs 15 residues. V trimming: 1 base; J trimming: 4 bases; junction bases outside the gene matches: 2. CDR1 and CDR2 from the germline V gene are SGHDT and YYEEEE. The CDR3 spells CASSLLGQGAYGYTF. Here the CDR3 DNA reads TGTGCCAGCAGCTTGTTGGGACAGGGGGCCTATGGCTACACCTTC.

The gene calls are TRBV2 and TRBJ2-3, with TRBD1 matching 10 bases. V was pared by 6 bases and J by 2 bases, with 8 bases of the junction left unmatched. In germline, CDR1 is SNHLY, CDR2 FYNNEI. This CDR3 has 16 residues. The CDR3 coding sequence is TGTGCCAGCAGCCGGGACAGGGGCAGAAACACAGATACGCAGTATTTT. This sequence encodes CASSRDRGRNTDTQYF.